This T cell receptor (beta chain) was found in a study of beta chain features in type 1 diabetes (dated by TCRdb to 2017 to 2018). The study in broad terms: No differences in mean age, gender distribution, total cell number or subset yield were found between patients and healthy donors. A total of under 140,000,000 sorted cells were examined across all samples, and the number of cells per subset was strongly correlated with RNA yield. In the study, recently diagnosed type 1 diabetes patients and matched healthy donors were compared on the TCRB repertoires of their sorted circulating CD4+ T cell subsets. Whereas all 30 or so donors provided naive and central memory subsets, regulatory and stem cell-like memory subsets were isolated from just 8 patients and about 8 healthy donors.

Its CDR3 holds 16 amino acids, cysteine through phenylalanine. Only the CDR3 DNA stays, 48 bases, in frame from base 1. V loses 3 bases at its end and J loses 4 bases; junction bases beyond the gene matches: 11. CDR1 and CDR2, looked up from the germline V gene, are MGHRA and YSYEKL. The High Capacity cDNA Reverse Transcription Kit was used to reverse transcribe all of the isolated RNA, meaning that expressed TCRB transcripts were what got sequenced. Deep immunoSEQ sequencing was applied to naive, central memory and regulatory T cell samples, giving an average of roughly 3.5 million total reads per sample. After sorted cells were lysed in RLT buffer, RNA was extracted with DNase-treated RNeasy Micro or Mini kits, with the choice depending on cell number. To prevent cross-contamination, each cell subset was processed individually, whereas patient and healthy donor samples were processed jointly. The immunoSEQ multiplex PCR was used to amplify TCRB sequences from cDNA, generating 87-bp fragments that spanned the CDR3 region. Sequencing of the amplicons was performed on the Illumina HiSeq platform. On the study's bioinformatics: PCR bias was corrected computationally using synthetic template baselines, and reads within Hamming distance 2 were collapsed, with unmergeable singletons discarded. Reads were aligned to IMGT to assign V, D and J genes, CDR3 length, and insertions or deletions at six rearrangement sites. Within each subset, clonotype counts were normalized to sorted cell number, and only after that were true diversity and Gini coefficients computed with the tcR R package. Repertoire sharing was quantified using the overlap coefficient calculated on TCRB nucleotide sequences. Sourced from immuneACCESS, this table was stored by TCRdb with only in-frame sequences that have V and J called. A share of the clones is absent; for the studies checked, an unresolved V gene accounts for under half, and the remainder has no known explanation. The DNA gave D and trimming, while V, J and clone size come from that table. The table for this sample lists about 320,000 clones; 11% to 15% of them were counted only once. Approximately 6.7% of the sample lies in the top ten.

Overall study results and their limits: Naive, central memory and regulatory TCRB repertoires appeared more similar among patients than among healthy donors. Shorter templates might have been favored by PCR, but patient and control samples were amplified and corrected together, so both groups would have been affected equally by any skew. Fewer insertions and more nucleotide deletions at VDJ recombination sites were observed in patients with type 1 diabetes, implying thymic rearrangement abnormalities. Because cDNA was sequenced instead of genomic DNA, highly expressing activated cells could be over-represented, though the groups showed no difference in activation or CD3 levels. Because small numbers of individuals were included in the HLA sub-analyses, any influence of HLA type on TCRB rearrangement was left unresolved. In all four CD4+ subsets, TCRB CDR3 length was moderately but significantly shorter in type 1 diabetes patients.

Each donor gave one peripheral blood draw, averaging approximately 0.11 L, which was collected into heparinised tubes. A BD FACSAria II was used to sort naive, central memory, regulatory and stem cell-like memory CD4+ T cells with a panel that included CD45RO, CCR7, CD25, CD127, CD95 and CD27. A purity above 95% was achieved for all sorted populations. PBMCs were separated immediately by Lymphoprep density gradient centrifugation and were stained directly, without being cultured. So that batch effects would be minimized, each experiment stained and sorted samples in pairs, pairing one healthy donor with one patient. This clone has only a few counts. Its antigen is unknown. Base qualities were left out, and no much larger clone turns up one base away.

This TCR was recovered from a man aged 25 to 45 in good health. Sequencing was carried out using central memory CD4+ T cells from blood. Rearrangement joined TRBV4-1 to TRBJ1-2; 7 bases in the middle match TRBD1. The bases read TGCGCCAGCAGCCAGGGTGAAGGACAGGCGTTCTATGGCTACACCTTC. It is translated as CASSQGEGQAFYGYTF.